The 23 T cell receptor beta chains listed next were all sequenced from one sample in a study of naive and memory T cell subsets. An equimolar mix of two oligonucleotides served as the beta constant-region primer for TRBC1 and TRBC2. The ligated cDNA underwent four PCR rounds using SP2 and nested alpha and beta constant-region primers. MiXCR, applied by TCRdb to the UMI-ligation and nested PCR reads, yields one record per CDR3 protein. The sample yields 95,000 to 150,000 distinct CDR3 sequences, roughly 36% seen once. Sequencing used central memory CD4+ T cells from blood. Every receptor here comes from a human donor in good health.

J is TRBJ1-3 and V is TRBV30, with a tentative D call TRBD1 (5 bases). V lost 4 bases and J lost 0, with 10 bases in between. Germline V gives CDR1 GTSNPN, CDR2 SVGIG (reference sequence). This CDR3 is built from 14 residues. The CDR3 protein is CAWTGGGSGNTIYF. The CDR3 bases are TGTGCCTGGACCGGCGGGGGCTCTGGAAACACCATATATTTT.

This clonotype occurred a few times. This rearrangement joins TRBV18 to TRBJ2-3; D not resolved. The germline V and J ends were trimmed by 4 bases and 1 base, with 9 bases remaining between them. Germline V gene data show CDR1 as KGHSH and CDR2 as LQKENI. This CDR3 has 14 amino acids. This CDR3 is CASSLGFGTDTQYF. Written as DNA, the CDR3 is TGTGCCAGCTCACTGGGGTTTGGCACAGATACGCAGTATTTT.

The table lists this clonotype with a few counts. The rearrangement links TRBV7-9 to TRBJ2-5; tentative D call: TRBD2 (5 bases). The CDR3 is made up of 15 amino acids. CDR1 and CDR2 (germline): SEHNR, FQNEAQ (reference sequence). The V and J ends lost 3 bases and 1 base respectively, with 12 bases between them. In DNA, the CDR3 is TGTGCCAGCAGCTTGAGGGCCCAGCTCCAAGAGACCCAGTACTTC. Its translation: CASSLRAQLQETQYF.

The chain couples TRBV7-9 to TRBJ2-2; 7 bases map to TRBD1. The CDR3 contains 12 residues. The germline V gene has CDR1 SEHNR and CDR2 FQNEAQ (reference sequence). The CDR3 loop reads CVGGRYTGELFF. In DNA, the CDR3 is TGTGTAGGGGGCCGGTACACCGGGGAGCTGTTTTTT.

This clonotype was detected once. The chain combines TRBV3-1 with TRBJ2-7; D is tentatively TRBD1 or TRBD2 (5 bases each). Looked up from germline, CDR1 is LGHDT and CDR2 is YNNKEL (reference sequence). The CDR3 spans 13 residues. V was clipped by 3 bases and J by 6 bases, with 12 bases between them. The CDR3 nucleotides read TGTGCCAGCAGCCAGGGACCTGGATCCGAGCAGTACTTC. It yields the protein CASSQGPGSEQYF.

This chain links TRBV7-2 with TRBJ2-5; a possible D gene is TRBD1 (6 bases). Per the germline V gene, CDR1 is SGHTA and CDR2 is FQGNSA. This CDR3 contains 15 residues. With 2 bases removed from V and 4 bases from J, the gap between germline ends came to 14 bases. CDR3 protein: CASSLWQGHGETQYF. CDR3 DNA sequence: TGTGCCAGCAGCTTATGGCAGGGGCATGGAGAGACCCAGTACTTC. The whole variable domain, filled in from reference TRBV7-2 and TRBJ2-5, reads GAGVSQSPSNKVTEKGKDVELRCDPISGHTALYWYRQSLGQGLEFLIYFQGNSAPDKSGLPSDRFSAERTGGSVSTLTIQRTQQEDSAVYLCASSLWQGHGETQYFGPGTRLLVL.

In its sample, this clonotype was seen a few times. The V call is TRBV20-1, the J call TRBJ2-1; D is unresolved. The CDR3 loop spans 11 amino acids. Deletions cut 3 bases from V and 7 bases from J, with 7 bases between. Germline loops: CDR1 DFQATT, CDR2 SNEGSKA (reference sequence). CDR3 loop: CSASKVNEQFF. Here the CDR3 DNA reads TGCAGTGCTAGCAAGGTGAATGAGCAGTTCTTC.

This clonotype was seen a handful of times. CDR3 sequence reads: CASSTGQGAAREKLFF. In nucleotides, the CDR3 is TGTGCCAGCAGCACCGGACAGGGGGCGGCAAGAGAAAAACTGTTTTTT. The V gene is TRBV5-8, the J gene TRBJ1-4; 11 bases are shared with TRBD1. Per the germline V gene, CDR1 is SGHTS and CDR2 is YDEGEE. V lost 4 bases to trimming and J lost 8 bases; unmatched junction nucleotides: 10. This CDR3 is 16 amino acids long.

There are a few counts of this clonotype. V and J are TRBV28 and TRBJ2-2, with D perhaps matching TRBD1 (6 bases). CDR1 MDHEN and CDR2 SYDVKM come from the germline V gene. V was trimmed by 8 bases and J by 6 bases, leaving 19 bases between them. The CDR3 contains 15 residues. In nucleotides, the CDR3 is TGTGCCAGCTTAAACCGGGACACCAAGTCCGGGGAGCTGTTTTTT. This gives the protein CASLNRDTKSGELFF.

This rearrangement joins TRBV4-1 to TRBJ2-1; D call uncertain. The CDR3 covers 17 residues. Trimming stripped 4 bases from V and 0 bases from J, with 16 bases between. Germline loops: CDR1 MGHRA, CDR2 YSYEKL. CDR3 in DNA: TGCGCCAGCAGCCGAACCAGCCACCTCTTCTCCTACAATGAGCAGTTCTTC. This sequence encodes CASSRTSHLFSYNEQFF.

The rearrangement uses TRBV6-2 or TRBV6-3 and TRBJ1-5; 7 bases match TRBD1. The V segment lost 5 bases and the J segment 2 bases; nucleotides outside the gene matches: 9. Germline V CDR1 and CDR2: MNHEY, SVGEGT. There are 16 residues in the CDR3. CDR3 sequence reads: CASSASDRAGNQPQHF. CDR3 nucleotide sequence: TGTGCCAGCAGTGCTTCCGACAGGGCCGGCAATCAGCCCCAGCATTTT.

This clonotype came up once. This chain joins TRBV3-1 and TRBJ2-3; 8 nucleotides align to TRBD1. Per the germline V gene, CDR1 is LGHDT and CDR2 is YNNKEL (reference sequence). After removal of 2 bases from V and 1 base from J, the junction contained 8 bases not matched to a gene. The CDR3 covers 17 residues. Here the CDR3 reads CASSQRRAGGRTDTQYF. In nucleotides, the CDR3 is TGTGCCAGCAGCCAAAGACGGGCAGGGGGCCGCACAGATACGCAGTATTTT.

The genes are TRBV7-6 and TRBJ2-5; TRBD1 aligns across 7 bases. The CDR3 totals 16 residues. The V gene end was trimmed by 3 bases and the J gene end by 5 bases; junction bases not matched to a gene: 12. Per the germline V gene, CDR1 is SGHVS and CDR2 is FNYEAQ. CDR3 protein: CASSLIVSLTGETQYF. In nucleotides, the CDR3 is TGTGCCAGCAGCTTGATTGTTTCTTTGACAGGGGAGACCCAGTACTTC. Full variable domain (rest looked up from reference TRBV7-6 and TRBJ2-5): GAGVSQSPRYKVTKRGQDVALRCDPISGHVSLYWYRQALGQGPEFLTYFNYEAQQDKSGLPNDRFSAERPEGSISTLTIQRTEQRDSAMYRCASSLIVSLTGETQYFGPGTRLLVL.

The table lists this clonotype with a few counts. The rearrangement uses TRBV5-1 and TRBJ2-7; 8 nucleotides line up with TRBD1. Germline V gene lookup returns CDR1 SGHRS and CDR2 YFSETQ. After removal of 3 bases from V and 1 base from J, the junction contained 9 bases not matched to a gene. The CDR3 runs 16 residues. For the CDR3, the DNA is TGCGCCAGCAGCTGGTCAGGGGGCGGTAAGTCCTACGAGCAGTACTTC. The encoded protein is CASSWSGGGKSYEQYF.

This clonotype showed up just once. This chain joins TRBV5-4 and TRBJ2-7, with D perhaps TRBD1 or TRBD2 (5 bases each). Trimming shortened V by 2 bases and J by 3 bases, and 15 bases separated the two germline ends. Per the germline V gene, CDR1 is SGHNT and CDR2 is YYREEE (reference sequence). This CDR3 has 15 amino acids. CDR3 region: CASSLWGTASYEQYF. The CDR3 DNA reads as TGTGCCAGCAGCTTATGGGGGACGGCAAGCTACGAGCAGTACTTC.

The V gene is TRBV5-1, the J gene TRBJ1-1; D is unresolved. Between the trimmed V and J ends, which lost 6 bases and 1 base, there was a span of 10 bases. The CDR3 totals 13 residues. Germline V gives CDR1 SGHRS, CDR2 YFSETQ. As DNA, the CDR3 is TGCGCCAGCATTAATAGGGAGAACACTGAAGCTTTCTTT. Residues: CASINRENTEAFF.

The chain recombines TRBV19 with TRBJ2-5; 12 nucleotides line up with TRBD2. CDR1 and CDR2 (germline): LNHDA, SQIVND (reference sequence). V was clipped by 10 bases and J by 0 bases; unmatched bases: 6. CDR3 length equals 15 residues. The CDR3: CATRTSGAYQETQYF. Written as DNA, the CDR3 is TGTGCCACCAGGACTAGCGGGGCTTACCAAGAGACCCAGTACTTC.

This clonotype was detected a few times. The gene calls are TRBV6-5 and TRBJ2-2, with 10 bases lining up with TRBD1. Germline CDR1 MNHEY, CDR2 SVGAGI. The CDR3 spans 14 residues. Trimming removed 7 bases from V and 4 bases from J; junction bases left unmatched: 3. The CDR3 DNA sequence: TGTGCCAGCACCCGGGACAGGGGCACCGGGGAGCTGTTTTTT. Its translation: CASTRDRGTGELFF.

A few counts support this clonotype. The chain uses TRBV11-2 and TRBJ2-6; 8 nucleotides match TRBD2. The CDR3 contains 17 residues. With V trimmed by 1 base and J by 0 bases, 2 bases remained unmatched. Germline V gives CDR1 SGHAT, CDR2 FQNNGV. CDR3 coding DNA: TGTGCCAGCAGCTTAGTGCGGGGGGACTCTGGGGCCAACGTCCTGACTTTC. Translated, it gives CASSLVRGDSGANVLTF.

The V and J genes are TRBV5-1 and TRBJ1-3; D gene ambiguous. Trimming removed 0 bases from V and 0 bases from J, with 10 bases in between. Per the germline V gene, CDR1 is SGHRS and CDR2 is YFSETQ. CDR3 size: 16 residues. DNA of the CDR3: TGCGCCAGCAGCTTGGCCCTTTCAACCTCTGGAAACACCATATATTTT. Its protein is CASSLALSTSGNTIYF.

The V and J genes are TRBV29-1 and TRBJ2-3; 9 nucleotides align to TRBD2. The CDR3 spans 14 residues. Losses at the gene ends were 7 bases for V and 4 bases for J; bases not matched to a gene: 9. Germline CDR1 reads SQVTM; CDR2 reads ANQGSEA. The CDR3 sequence is CSASSGARPDTQYF. DNA of the CDR3: TGCAGCGCGTCTAGCGGGGCGCGACCAGATACGCAGTATTTT.

This clonotype was seen ten or more times. This chain links TRBV28 with TRBJ2-3, with 7 bases identical to TRBD1. Germline loops: CDR1 MDHEN, CDR2 SYDVKM. CDR3 length: 15 residues. Unmatched junction bases numbered 9, after V lost 6 bases and J lost 3 bases. CDR3 amino acids: CASREQGSGTDTQYF. In nucleotides, the CDR3 is TGTGCCAGCAGGGAACAGGGGAGTGGGACAGATACGCAGTATTTT.

This clonotype came up many times. The genes are TRBV13 and TRBJ1-2, with D tentatively TRBD1 (6 bases). Germline V gene data show CDR1 as PRHDT and CDR2 as FYEKMQ (reference sequence). The ends were cut back, 5 bases at V and 8 bases at J, with 21 bases in the middle. This CDR3 is 15 amino acids long. DNA for the CDR3: TGTGCCAGCAGCCCCCAAGGGGGGGAGGGATACGGCTACACCTTC. Its translation: CASSPQGGEGYGYTF.